This T cell receptor beta chain was sequenced for a study of OX40 agonist ivuxolimab in advanced cancers. Across the whole study: Males comprised roughly four fifths of the group, whose mean age was approximately 60 years (range about 20 to 79).

CDR3 size: 14 residues. From germline, CDR1 is SQVTM and CDR2 ANQGSEA. V gave up 5 bases and J gave up 0 bases, with 13 bases separating them. Sequencing was performed with immunoSEQ multiplex PCR; in TCRdb, only in-frame clones are kept and a portion is missing. The table has about 55,000 clones, 70% to 90% seen once. This clone was counted a single time. What it binds is not known. The study sampled blood at baseline, cycle 4 day 1, and cycle 7 day 1. Regarding the study as a whole: Among the lowest levels of clonal expansion were found in partial responders at 0.1-3.0 mg/kg. Dosing at 0.1 to 3.0 mg/kg was accompanied by clonal expansion of CD4+ and CD8+ blood T cells by week 6.

J is TRBJ1-1 and V is TRBV29-1; maybe TRBD1 (5 bases). Sequences were derived from CD4+ or CD8+ T cells sorted from blood, sampled in a trial of the OX40 agonist ivuxolimab. The sequence was obtained from an adult with an advanced solid tumor such as melanoma, head and neck, liver or kidney cancer. CDR3 sequence reads: CSVTGLLMNTEAFF. CDR3 coding DNA: TGCAGCGTTACGGGACTCCTCATGAACACTGAAGCTTTCTTT.